These 29 T cell receptor beta chains were all obtained from the same sample, sequenced in a study of blood T cell repertoires in COVID-19. Produced via immunoSEQ multiplex PCR; TCRdb's table is partial and in-frame only. Among some 320,000 clones, around nine tenths were seen once, and the ten largest hold 2.9%. What was sequenced was PBMCs or T cells enriched from blood (not recorded which). The receptors originated from a woman aged 45-60 years who had been exposed to COVID-19.

This clone was seen only once. The J gene is TRBJ2-1, the V gene TRBV5-4; TRBD2 agrees at 13 bases. Per the germline V gene, CDR1 is SGHNT and CDR2 is YYREEE (reference sequence). J gave up 5 bases and V 6 bases, and 5 bases lay outside the gene matches. The CDR3 totals 15 residues. The CDR3 sequence: CASTSGTSGDNEQFF. Here the CDR3 DNA reads TGTGCCAGCACCTCGGGGACTAGCGGGGACAATGAGCAGTTCTTC.

This rearrangement joins TRBV3-1 (or the pseudogene TRBV3-2) to TRBJ2-2; 7 bases fit TRBD1. There are 16 residues in the CDR3. The germline gives CDR1 LGHDT, CDR2 YNNKEL (reference sequence). J lost 1 base, V lost 6 bases, and 8 bases had no gene match. CDR3 region: CASRPPGQKNTGELFF. CDR3 DNA: TGTGCCAGCAGACCCCCGGGACAGAAGAACACCGGGGAGCTGTTTTTT.

The table lists this clone with a count of one. The chain uses TRBV18 and TRBJ2-7; D gene ambiguous. The CDR3 extends over 13 amino acids. Germline V gives CDR1 KGHSH, CDR2 LQKENI. Trimming shortened V by 2 bases and J by 0 bases, and 5 bases separated the two germline ends. The CDR3 nucleotides are TGTGCCAGCTCACCATCCAGCTCCTACGAGCAGTACTTC. Its translation is CASSPSSSYEQYF.

This chain joins TRBV7-9 and TRBJ1-5; tentative D call: TRBD1 (5 bases). The CDR3 is made up of 13 amino acids. V was shortened by 5 bases and J by 7 bases, with 12 bases between the two germline ends. Germline CDR1 and CDR2: SEHNR and FQNEAQ (reference sequence). CDR3 in DNA: TGTGCCAGCAGCAGGGGAGAATCACAGCCCCAGCATTTT. Amino acid sequence: CASSRGESQPQHF.

This clone was seen just once. The V gene is TRBV21-1, the J gene TRBJ1-1; the tabulated D call, TRBD1, remains unverified against the DNA. TRBV21-1 is designated a pseudogene. The CDR3 runs 15 residues. CDR3 sequence reads: CASFEYRVPDTEAFF. In nucleotides, the CDR3 is TGTGCCAGCTTTGAGTACAGGGTACCGGACACTGAAGCTTTCTTT.

The table lists this clone with a few counts. The chain uses TRBV5-8 and TRBJ2-7, with 9 nucleotides matching TRBD1. After removal of 3 bases from V and 0 bases from J, the junction contained 4 bases not matched to a gene. Germline V gene sequence: CDR1 SGHTS, CDR2 YDEGEE. This CDR3 has 15 amino acids. The CDR3 nucleotides read TGTGCCAGCAGCTGGGGGACAGGGAGCTCCTACGAGCAGTACTTC. Its translation: CASSWGTGSSYEQYF.

This clone was seen just once. This sample includes further DNA sequences coding for the same CDR3. This chain uses TRBV30 with TRBJ1-2; D not resolved. The germline gives CDR1 GTSNPN, CDR2 SVGIG (reference sequence). There are 11 residues in the CDR3. The V end lost 3 bases, the J end lost 4 bases, and 6 bases lay between the germline ends. DNA for the CDR3: TGTGCCTGGAGCGCGTCCTATGGCTACACCTTC. It encodes CAWSASYGYTF.

The chain carries TRBV7-2 and TRBJ2-3, with 8 bases lining up with TRBD2. V gave up 3 bases and J gave up 10 bases; unmatched junction bases: 9. The CDR3 extends over 14 amino acids. Germline CDR1 is SGHTA and CDR2 is FQGNSA. CDR3 in amino acids: CASSFEISGASQYF. CDR3 in DNA: TGTGCCAGCAGCTTCGAGATTAGCGGGGCGTCGCAGTATTTT.

The chain recombines TRBV27 with TRBJ2-1; 9 bases are shared with TRBD1. V shed 4 bases and J 7 bases; nucleotides not matched to a gene: 11. Germline V gene data show CDR1 as MNHEY and CDR2 as SMNVEV (reference sequence). The length of the CDR3 is 16 residues. CDR3 region: CASSYLPGQGANEQFF. CDR3 nucleotides: TGTGCCAGCAGTTACCTTCCGGGACAGGGTGCGAATGAGCAGTTCTTC.

CDR3 sequence: CASSPQGASPYNSPLHF. DNA of the CDR3: TGTGCCAGCAGTCCTCAGGGGGCGAGTCCCTATAATTCACCCCTCCACTTT. The chain is built from TRBV6-6 and TRBJ1-6, with TRBD1 matching 8 bases. This CDR3 has 17 amino acids. With V trimmed by 5 bases and J by 2 bases, 8 bases remained unmatched. Looked up from germline, CDR1 is MNHNY and CDR2 is SVGAGI (reference sequence).

J is TRBJ1-6 and V is TRBV19; 7 bases match TRBD1. V lost 7 bases to trimming and J lost 10 bases; unmatched junction nucleotides: 13. The CDR3 consists of 15 residues. Germline CDR1 reads LNHDA; CDR2 reads SQIVND (reference sequence). DNA for the CDR3: TGTGCCAGTACTCCCATAGCCCAGGGGGGATCACCCCTCCACTTT. Encoded protein: CASTPIAQGGSPLHF.

The J gene is TRBJ2-2, the V gene TRBV24-1; D gene ambiguous. V lost 1 base and J 5 bases, leaving 19 bases between the germline ends. Germline CDR1 KGHDR, CDR2 SFDVKD. The CDR3 spans 18 residues. The CDR3 coding sequence is TGTGCCACCAGTGATTTACCCTTTAGCCTAGGTGGTACCGGGGAGCTGTTTTTT. It translates to CATSDLPFSLGGTGELFF.

The rearrangement links TRBV5-1 to TRBJ1-2; D call uncertain. V gave up 2 bases and J gave up 4 bases, with 15 bases separating them. The CDR3 has 15 residues. Per the germline V gene, CDR1 is SGHRS and CDR2 is YFSETQ. The DNA of the CDR3 is TGCGCCAGCAGCTTTCTAGTGGGTGATTTCTATGGCTACACCTTC. Translating gives CASSFLVGDFYGYTF.

The V and J genes are TRBV19 and TRBJ1-4; D unclear. Germline V lookup: CDR1 LNHDA, CDR2 SQIVND (reference sequence). This CDR3 comprises 12 residues. V lost 5 bases and J 8 bases, leaving 9 bases between the germline ends. The CDR3 nucleotides are TGTGCCAGTAGTGCGATTAACGAAAAACTGTTTTTT. Protein sequence: CASSAINEKLFF.

The chain carries TRBV5-6 and TRBJ1-1; D gene unclear. Germline CDR1 reads SGHDT; CDR2 reads YYEEEE. Trimming removed 0 bases from V and 5 bases from J, with 11 bases in between. This CDR3 is 14 amino acids long. CDR3 sequence reads: CASSLGRRYTEAFF. The CDR3 coding sequence is TGTGCCAGCAGCTTGGGGAGGAGATATACTGAAGCTTTCTTT.

V gene TRBV18 combines with J gene TRBJ1-4; TRBD1 matches 10 bases. With V trimmed by 6 bases and J by 11 bases, 9 bases remained unmatched. CDR3 length: 14 amino acids. Germline-derived CDR1 and CDR2 are KGHSH and LQKENI. The CDR3 loop is CASSPGTGELKLFF. Here the CDR3 DNA reads TGTGCCAGCTCCCCAGGGACAGGGGAGTTGAAACTGTTTTTT.

V gene TRBV28 combines with J gene TRBJ1-5, with 11 bases aligning to TRBD1. V lost 5 bases, J lost 0 bases, and 6 bases stayed unmatched. Germline V gene sequence: CDR1 MDHEN, CDR2 SYDVKM. The CDR3 length is 17 residues. CDR3 loop: CASSHGQGANSNQPQHF. CDR3 nucleotides: TGTGCCAGCAGTCATGGACAGGGGGCAAATAGCAATCAGCCCCAGCATTTT. The full variable domain, its missing parts supplied by reference TRBV28 and TRBJ1-5, is DVKVTQSSRYLVKRTGEKVFLECVQDMDHENMFWYRQDPGLGLRLIYFSYDVKMKEKGDIPEGYSVSREKKERFSLILESASTNQTSMYLCASSHGQGANSNQPQHFGDGTRLSIL.

V gene TRBV3-1 (or the pseudogene TRBV3-2) combines with J gene TRBJ2-1, with D unresolved. CDR1 is LGHDT and CDR2 is YNNKEL in the germline V gene (reference sequence). V lost 1 base and J lost 0, with 16 bases in between. The CDR3 totals 18 residues. CDR3 in DNA: TGTGCCAGCAGCCAAGCATCGGTTTTTGTAAGCTCCTACAATGAGCAGTTCTTC. Amino acids: CASSQASVFVSSYNEQFF.

The chain joins TRBV29-1 to TRBJ1-2, with 9 bases lining up with TRBD1. This CDR3 is 15 amino acids long. Germline CDR1 is SQVTM and CDR2 is ANQGSEA. The trim removed 4 bases at V and 4 bases at J, leaving 10 bases unmatched. CDR3 nucleotides: TGCAGCGTTGCTTGGGACAGGGCGGTAATCTATGGCTACACCTTC. Its protein is CSVAWDRAVIYGYTF.

This clone appeared a single time. The DNA for the CDR3 is TGTGCCAGCACTCTCGGACAGGGCAGGGAGACCCAGTACTTC. This translates into CASTLGQGRETQYF. V gene TRBV28 combines with J gene TRBJ2-5; 8 nucleotides line up with TRBD1. The length of the CDR3 is 14 residues. Per the germline V gene, CDR1 is MDHEN and CDR2 is SYDVKM. The V segment lost 7 bases and the J segment 5 bases; nucleotides outside the gene matches: 9.

The gene calls are TRBV5-4 and TRBJ2-7; 8 nucleotides agree with TRBD1. Per the germline V gene, CDR1 is SGHNT and CDR2 is YYREEE (reference sequence). The CDR3 has 15 residues. With 3 bases clipped from V and 1 base from J, the junction kept 6 bases outside the gene matches. The CDR3 DNA reads as TGTGCCAGCAGCTGGGGGACAGGCCCTTCCTACGAGCAGTACTTC. Encoded protein: CASSWGTGPSYEQYF.

The rearrangement uses TRBV28 and TRBJ2-7, with 7 bases fitting TRBD1. This CDR3 has 16 amino acids. J lost 2 bases, V lost 4 bases, and 11 bases had no gene match. Germline CDR1 MDHEN, CDR2 SYDVKM. CDR3 amino acids: CASSYHGTANTYEQYF. Written as DNA, the CDR3 is TGTGCCAGCAGTTATCACGGGACAGCAAACACCTACGAGCAGTACTTC.

This chain joins TRBV14 and TRBJ1-2, with D possibly being TRBD1 (5 bases). The length of the CDR3 is 15 residues. Trimming pared 3 bases from V and 4 bases from J, leaving 15 bases between. Germline CDR1 reads SGHDN; CDR2 reads FVKESK. CDR3 protein: CASSQTEPTSYGYTF. The CDR3 DNA reads as TGTGCCAGCAGCCAGACAGAGCCGACAAGCTATGGCTACACCTTC.

The chain has TRBV28 and TRBJ1-3, with D tentatively TRBD1 (5 bases). V lost 3 bases to trimming and J lost 2 bases, with 11 bases between them. Germline V gene data show CDR1 as MDHEN and CDR2 as SYDVKM. This CDR3 has 15 residues. CDR3 in amino acids: CASSLAGKPGNTIYF. The CDR3 bases are TGTGCCAGCAGTTTGGCAGGGAAACCTGGAAACACCATATATTTT.

The chain recombines TRBV18 with TRBJ2-7; 13 bases match TRBD2. This CDR3 comprises 15 residues. Germline-derived CDR1 and CDR2 are KGHSH and LQKENI. V was pared by 6 bases and J by 3 bases, with 5 bases of the junction left unmatched. CDR3 loop: CASSPGTSGVYEQYF. The CDR3 coding sequence is TGTGCCAGCTCGCCCGGGACTAGCGGGGTCTACGAGCAGTACTTC.

This chain connects TRBV5-1 to TRBJ2-7, with TRBD2 as a possible D gene (7 bases). The CDR3 extends over 16 amino acids. V was pared by 3 bases and J by 0 bases, with 16 bases between. Germline CDR1 SGHRS, CDR2 YFSETQ. CDR3 in amino acids: CASSSRAGTHSYEQYF. In DNA, the CDR3 is TGCGCCAGCAGCTCCCGAGCGGGGACACACTCCTACGAGCAGTACTTC.

The chain recombines TRBV14 with TRBJ2-5; 11 bases line up with TRBD2. The CDR3 is 16 residues long. CDR1 is SGHDN and CDR2 is FVKESK in the germline V gene. The V segment lost 4 bases and the J segment 4 bases; nucleotides outside the gene matches: 8. CDR3 coding DNA: TGTGCCAGCAGCCTTAGCGGGGGGGCCTTGGGAGAGACCCAGTACTTC. The encoded protein is CASSLSGGALGETQYF.

The chain couples TRBV28 to TRBJ2-2; possible D gene TRBD1, 6 bases. CDR1 and CDR2 (germline): MDHEN, SYDVKM. The CDR3 extends over 13 amino acids. V was shortened by 4 bases and J by 7 bases, with 10 bases between the two germline ends. Written as DNA, the CDR3 is TGTGCCAGCAGTTCCTGGACAGACGGGGAGCTGTTTTTT. Translated: CASSSWTDGELFF.

The genes are TRBV7-9 and TRBJ2-3, with a tentative D call TRBD2 (7 bases). This CDR3 is built from 15 residues. Per the germline V gene, CDR1 is SEHNR and CDR2 is FQNEAQ (reference sequence). Trimming cost V 4 bases and J 1 base, with 12 bases left between them. The DNA for the CDR3 is TGTGCCAGCAGCTCCGGGGGGCTTGGCACAGATACGCAGTATTTT. Translated, it gives CASSSGGLGTDTQYF. The variable domain in full, completed from reference TRBV7-9 and TRBJ2-3, reads DTGVSQNPRHKITKRGQNVTFRCDPISEHNRLYWYRQTLGQGPEFLTYFQNEAQLEKSRLLSDRFSAERPKGSFSTLEIQRTEQGDSAMYLCASSSGGLGTDTQYFGPGTRLTVL.